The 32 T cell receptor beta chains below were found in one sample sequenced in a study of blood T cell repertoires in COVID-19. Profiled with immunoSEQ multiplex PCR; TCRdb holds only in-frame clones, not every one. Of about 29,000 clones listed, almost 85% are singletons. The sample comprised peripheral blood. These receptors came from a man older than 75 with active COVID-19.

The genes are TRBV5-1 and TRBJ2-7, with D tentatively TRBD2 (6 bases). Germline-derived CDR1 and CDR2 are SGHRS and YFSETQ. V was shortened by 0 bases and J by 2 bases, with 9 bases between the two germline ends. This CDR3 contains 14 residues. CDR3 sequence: CASSLGAGTYEQYF. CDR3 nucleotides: TGCGCCAGCAGCTTGGGGGCGGGAACCTACGAGCAGTACTTC.

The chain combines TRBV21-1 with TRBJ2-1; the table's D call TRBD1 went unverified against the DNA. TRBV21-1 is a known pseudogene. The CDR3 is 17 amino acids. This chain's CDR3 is CASSKDRVLDLYNEQFF. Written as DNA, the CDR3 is TGTGCCAGCAGCAAAGACAGGGTTCTTGATTTATACAATGAGCAGTTCTTC.

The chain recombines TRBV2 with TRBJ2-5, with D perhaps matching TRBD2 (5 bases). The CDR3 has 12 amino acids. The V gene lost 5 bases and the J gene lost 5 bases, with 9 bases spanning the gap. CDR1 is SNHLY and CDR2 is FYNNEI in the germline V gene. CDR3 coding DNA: TGTGCCAGCAGTCCTAGCAAGGAGACCCAGTACTTC. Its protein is CASSPSKETQYF.

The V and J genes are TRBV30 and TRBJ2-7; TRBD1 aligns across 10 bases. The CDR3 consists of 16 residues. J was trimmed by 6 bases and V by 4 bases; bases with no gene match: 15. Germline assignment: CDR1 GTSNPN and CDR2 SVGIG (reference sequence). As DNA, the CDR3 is TGTGCCTGGAAGGTGAACGGGGACAGGGGTCTGGGCGAGCAGTACTTC. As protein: CAWKVNGDRGLGEQYF.

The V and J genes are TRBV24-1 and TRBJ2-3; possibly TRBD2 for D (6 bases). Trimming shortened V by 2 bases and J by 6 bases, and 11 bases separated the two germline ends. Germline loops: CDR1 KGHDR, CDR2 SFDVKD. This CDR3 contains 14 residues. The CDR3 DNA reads TGTGCCACCAGTGATTCACGGGGGTTTGATACGCAGTATTTT. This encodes CATSDSRGFDTQYF.

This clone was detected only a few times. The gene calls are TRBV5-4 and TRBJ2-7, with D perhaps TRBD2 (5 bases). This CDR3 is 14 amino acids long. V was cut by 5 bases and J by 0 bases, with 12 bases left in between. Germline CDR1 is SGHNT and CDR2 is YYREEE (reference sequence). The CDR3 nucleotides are TGTGCCAGCAGTCCGAGCGGTAGCTCCTACGAGCAGTACTTC. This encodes CASSPSGSSYEQYF.

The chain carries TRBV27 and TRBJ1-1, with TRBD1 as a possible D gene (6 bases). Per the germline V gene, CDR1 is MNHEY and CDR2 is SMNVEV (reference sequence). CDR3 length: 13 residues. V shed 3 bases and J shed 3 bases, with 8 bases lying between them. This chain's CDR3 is CASSFYRDTEAFF. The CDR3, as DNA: TGTGCCAGCAGTTTCTACAGGGACACTGAAGCTTTCTTT.

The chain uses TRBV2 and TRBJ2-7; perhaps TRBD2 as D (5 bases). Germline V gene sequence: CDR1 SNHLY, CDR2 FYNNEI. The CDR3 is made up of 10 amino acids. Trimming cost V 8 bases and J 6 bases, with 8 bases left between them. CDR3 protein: CASGRTEQYF. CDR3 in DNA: TGTGCCAGCGGGAGAACCGAGCAGTACTTC.

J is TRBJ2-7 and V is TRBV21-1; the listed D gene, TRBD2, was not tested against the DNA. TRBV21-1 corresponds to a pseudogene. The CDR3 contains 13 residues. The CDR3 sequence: CASISGGTYEQYF. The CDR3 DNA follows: TGTGCCAGCATTAGCGGGGGGACCTACGAGCAGTACTTC.

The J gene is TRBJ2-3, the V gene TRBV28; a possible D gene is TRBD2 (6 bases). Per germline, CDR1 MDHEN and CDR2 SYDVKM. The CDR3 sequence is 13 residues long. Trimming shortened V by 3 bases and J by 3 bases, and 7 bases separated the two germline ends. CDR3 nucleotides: TGTGCCAGCAGTTTGGGGGGTACAGATACGCAGTATTTT. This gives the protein CASSLGGTDTQYF.

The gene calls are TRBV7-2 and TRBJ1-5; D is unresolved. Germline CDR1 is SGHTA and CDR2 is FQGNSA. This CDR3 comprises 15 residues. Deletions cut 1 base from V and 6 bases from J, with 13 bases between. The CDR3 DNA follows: TGTGCCAGCAGCTTAGGTTCGGGTTTCTCTCAGCCCCAGCATTTT. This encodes CASSLGSGFSQPQHF.

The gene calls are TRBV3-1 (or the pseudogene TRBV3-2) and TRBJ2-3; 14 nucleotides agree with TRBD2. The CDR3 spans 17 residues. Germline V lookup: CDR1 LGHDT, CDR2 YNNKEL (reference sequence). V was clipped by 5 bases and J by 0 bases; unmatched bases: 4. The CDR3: CASSRTSGGPSTDTQYF. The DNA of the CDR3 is TGTGCCAGCAGCAGGACTAGCGGGGGGCCGAGCACAGATACGCAGTATTTT.

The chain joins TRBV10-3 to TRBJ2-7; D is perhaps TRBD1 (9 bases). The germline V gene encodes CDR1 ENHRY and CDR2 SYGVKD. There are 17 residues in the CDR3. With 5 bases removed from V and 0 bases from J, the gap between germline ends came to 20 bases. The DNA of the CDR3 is TGTGCCATCAGTCAACGGGGGGGACAGGGAATCTCCTACGAGCAGTACTTC. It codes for CAISQRGGQGISYEQYF.

The CDR3 loop reads CASSQWTSGAKETQYF. As DNA, the CDR3 is TGTGCCAGCAGCCAGTGGACTAGCGGGGCCAAAGAGACCCAGTACTTC. V gene TRBV3-1 (or the pseudogene TRBV3-2) combines with J gene TRBJ2-5; 12 nucleotides agree with TRBD2. The CDR3 is made up of 16 amino acids. V was clipped by 3 bases and J by 3 bases; unmatched bases: 5. Per the germline V gene, CDR1 is LGHDT and CDR2 is YNNKEL (reference sequence).

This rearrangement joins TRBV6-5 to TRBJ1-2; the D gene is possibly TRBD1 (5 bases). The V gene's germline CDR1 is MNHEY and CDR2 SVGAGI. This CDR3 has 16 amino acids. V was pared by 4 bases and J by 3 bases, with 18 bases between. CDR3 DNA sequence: TGTGCCAGCAGTTCCCCCACACGGGGAGGGGACTATGGCTACACCTTC. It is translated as CASSSPTRGGDYGYTF.

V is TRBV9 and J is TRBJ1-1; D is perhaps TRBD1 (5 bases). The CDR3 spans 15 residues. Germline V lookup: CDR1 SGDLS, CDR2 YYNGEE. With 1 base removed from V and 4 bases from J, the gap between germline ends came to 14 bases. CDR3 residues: CASSVNVGEATEAFF. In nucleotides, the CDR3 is TGTGCCAGCAGCGTAAATGTGGGGGAGGCCACTGAAGCTTTCTTT.

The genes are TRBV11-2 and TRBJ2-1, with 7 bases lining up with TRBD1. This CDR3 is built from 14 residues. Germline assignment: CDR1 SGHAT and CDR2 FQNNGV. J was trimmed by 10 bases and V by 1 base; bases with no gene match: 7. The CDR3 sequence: CASSLGTTGREQFF. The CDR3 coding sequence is TGTGCCAGCAGCTTAGGAACGACAGGGCGAGAGCAGTTCTTC.

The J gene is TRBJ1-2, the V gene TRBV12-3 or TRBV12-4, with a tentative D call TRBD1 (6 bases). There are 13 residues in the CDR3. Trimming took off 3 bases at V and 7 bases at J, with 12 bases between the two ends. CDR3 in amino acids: CASSLGGQGGYTF. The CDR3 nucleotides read TGTGCCAGCAGTTTGGGGGGGCAGGGTGGCTACACCTTC.

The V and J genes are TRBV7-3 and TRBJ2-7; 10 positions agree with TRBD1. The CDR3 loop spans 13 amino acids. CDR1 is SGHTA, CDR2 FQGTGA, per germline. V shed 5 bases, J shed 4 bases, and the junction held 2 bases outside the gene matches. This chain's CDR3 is CASSPGQGYEQYF. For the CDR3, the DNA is TGTGCCAGCAGCCCGGGACAGGGGTACGAGCAGTACTTC.

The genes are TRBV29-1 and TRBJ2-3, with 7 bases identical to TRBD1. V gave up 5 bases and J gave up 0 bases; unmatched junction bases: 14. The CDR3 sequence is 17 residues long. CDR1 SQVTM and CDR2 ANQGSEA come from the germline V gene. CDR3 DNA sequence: TGCAGCGTTACTCAATCCTTAACAGGGGTTAGCACAGATACGCAGTATTTT. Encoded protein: CSVTQSLTGVSTDTQYF.

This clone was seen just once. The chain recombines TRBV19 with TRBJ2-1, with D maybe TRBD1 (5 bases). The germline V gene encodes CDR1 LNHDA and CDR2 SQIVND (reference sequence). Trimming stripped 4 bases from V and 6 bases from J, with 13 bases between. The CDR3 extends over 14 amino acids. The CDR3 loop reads CASSNEVGVNEQFF. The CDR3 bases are TGTGCCAGTAGTAACGAGGTAGGGGTCAATGAGCAGTTCTTC.

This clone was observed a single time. The CDR3 DNA reads TGTGCCAGCAGCGTAGGCGGGGGGGCCTCTTCCTACAATGAGCAGTTCTTC. Protein sequence: CASSVGGGASSYNEQFF. The V and J genes are TRBV9 and TRBJ2-1; TRBD2 agrees at 9 bases. The CDR3 runs to 17 residues. Trimming took 0 bases from V and 1 from J; bases not matched to a gene: 5. Germline CDR1 is SGDLS and CDR2 is YYNGEE.

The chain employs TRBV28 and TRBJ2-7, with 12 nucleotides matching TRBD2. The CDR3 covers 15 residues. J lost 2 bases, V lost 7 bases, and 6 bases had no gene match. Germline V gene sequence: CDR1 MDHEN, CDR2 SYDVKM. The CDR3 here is CASTLGLAGTYEQYF. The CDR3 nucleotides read TGTGCCAGCACCCTTGGACTAGCGGGGACCTACGAGCAGTACTTC.

For the CDR3, the DNA is TGTGCCACCAGTGGAAAGGGGCCGGGGGGTGAAAAACTGTTTTTT. Residues: CATSGKGPGGEKLFF. V and J are TRBV24-1 and TRBJ1-4; D is perhaps TRBD1 (5 bases). This CDR3 is 15 amino acids long. The germline CDR1 and CDR2 sequences are KGHDR and SFDVKD. V dropped 5 bases and J dropped 7 bases, with 16 bases sitting between them.

DNA of the CDR3: TGTGCCAGCAGCTCTCGGACAGGGGGCGATGGCTACACCTTC. It specifies CASSSRTGGDGYTF. The chain recombines TRBV7-6 with TRBJ1-2; TRBD1 matches 11 bases. The germline gives CDR1 SGHVS, CDR2 FNYEAQ. V lost 4 bases and J lost 6; bases outside the gene matches: 4. This CDR3 is built from 14 residues.

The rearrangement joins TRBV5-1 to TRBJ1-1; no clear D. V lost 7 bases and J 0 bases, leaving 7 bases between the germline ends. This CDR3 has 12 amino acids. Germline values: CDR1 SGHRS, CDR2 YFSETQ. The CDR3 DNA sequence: TGCGCCAGCGGCACCGTGAACACTGAAGCTTTCTTT. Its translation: CASGTVNTEAFF.

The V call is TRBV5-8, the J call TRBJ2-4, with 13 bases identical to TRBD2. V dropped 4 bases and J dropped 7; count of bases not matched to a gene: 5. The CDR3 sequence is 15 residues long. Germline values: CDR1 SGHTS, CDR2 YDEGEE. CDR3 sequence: CASSTQLAGGNIQYF. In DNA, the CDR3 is TGTGCCAGCAGCACGCAACTAGCGGGGGGGAACATTCAGTACTTC.

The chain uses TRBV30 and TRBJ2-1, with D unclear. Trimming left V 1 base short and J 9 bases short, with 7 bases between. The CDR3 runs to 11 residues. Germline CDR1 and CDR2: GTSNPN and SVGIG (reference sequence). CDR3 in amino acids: CAWSGLVEQFF. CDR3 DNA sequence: TGTGCCTGGAGTGGACTGGTTGAGCAGTTCTTC.

CDR3 sequence: CASSFAVNQPQHF. Written as DNA, the CDR3 is TGCGCCAGCAGCTTTGCGGTCAATCAGCCCCAGCATTTT. The chain recombines TRBV5-1 with TRBJ1-5, with unresolved D. Germline V gene lookup returns CDR1 SGHRS and CDR2 YFSETQ. The CDR3 consists of 13 residues. V lost 2 bases and J lost 3, with 6 bases in between.

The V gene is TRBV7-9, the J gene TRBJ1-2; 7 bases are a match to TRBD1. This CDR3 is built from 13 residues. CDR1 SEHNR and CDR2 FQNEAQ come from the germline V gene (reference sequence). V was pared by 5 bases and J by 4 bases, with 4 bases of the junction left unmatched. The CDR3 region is CASSPRDSYGYTF. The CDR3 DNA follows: TGTGCCAGCAGCCCCCGGGACAGCTATGGCTACACCTTC.

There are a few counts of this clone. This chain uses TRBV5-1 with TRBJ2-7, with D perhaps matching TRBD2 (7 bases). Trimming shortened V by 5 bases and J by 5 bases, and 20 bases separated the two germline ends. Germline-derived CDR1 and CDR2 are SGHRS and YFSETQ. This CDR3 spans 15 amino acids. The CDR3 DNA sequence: TGCGCCAGCAGGCCGAACCCGTCGGGGGGCAACGAGCAGTACTTC. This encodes CASRPNPSGGNEQYF.

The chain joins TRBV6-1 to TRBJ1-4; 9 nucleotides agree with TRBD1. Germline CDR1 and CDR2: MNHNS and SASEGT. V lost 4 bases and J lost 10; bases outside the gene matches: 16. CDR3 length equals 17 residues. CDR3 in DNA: TGTGCCAGCAGTGCCAAGGGGACCGGGACAGGGTTTCGAAAACTGTTTTTT. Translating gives CASSAKGTGTGFRKLFF.